The clone carrying this TCR beta chain was picked up one time. This entry comes from a study of blood T cell repertoires in COVID-19. V lost 0 bases and J 5 bases, leaving 10 bases between the germline ends. Germline-derived CDR1 and CDR2 are LNHNV and YYDKDF (reference sequence). The length of the CDR3 is 14 residues. Sequencing used immunoSEQ multiplex PCR; TCRdb keeps in-frame clones, though not all of them. This table holds 250,000 or so clones, approximately 92% found once. The chain uses TRBV15 and TRBJ1-2; D perhaps matches TRBD1 (5 bases). Sequenced material: peripheral blood. This sequence originates from a woman aged 40 to 49 who had recovered from COVID-19. For the CDR3, the DNA is TGTGCCACCAGCAGAGATTGGGGCGGTTATGGCTACACCTTC. Translated: CATSRDWGGYGYTF.